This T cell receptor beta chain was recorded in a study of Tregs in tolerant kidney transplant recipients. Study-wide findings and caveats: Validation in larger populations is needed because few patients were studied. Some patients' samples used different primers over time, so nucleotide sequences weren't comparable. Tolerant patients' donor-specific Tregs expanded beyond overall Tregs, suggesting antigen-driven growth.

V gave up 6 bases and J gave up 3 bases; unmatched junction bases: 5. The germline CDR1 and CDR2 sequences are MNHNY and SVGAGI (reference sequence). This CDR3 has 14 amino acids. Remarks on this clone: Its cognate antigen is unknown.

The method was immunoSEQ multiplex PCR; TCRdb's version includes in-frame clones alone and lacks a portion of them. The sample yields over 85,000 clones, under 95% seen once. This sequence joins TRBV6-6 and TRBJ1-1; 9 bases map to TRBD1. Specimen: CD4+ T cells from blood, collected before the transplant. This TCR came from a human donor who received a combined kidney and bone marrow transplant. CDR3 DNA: TGTGCCAGCAGCCGACAGGGGGGGGACACTGAAGCTTTCTTT. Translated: CASSRQGGDTEAFF.